The next 28 T cell receptor beta chains were all read from a single sample in a study of CD8 T cells in ankylosing spondylitis. TCRdb used MiXCR to reprocess the 5' RACE reads, holding one entry per CDR3 protein. The data contain fewer than 350,000 distinct CDR3 sequences, around a tenth of them singletons. Sequenced sample: blood, either unsorted or a sorted T cell fraction (not recorded which). Every receptor here comes from a female donor with ankylosing spondylitis or in good health (not recorded which).

This clonotype occurred many times. The chain uses TRBV29-1 and TRBJ2-1, with TRBD2 matching 10 bases. CDR1 is SQVTM and CDR2 is ANQGSEA in the germline V gene. CDR3 length: 13 amino acids. J was trimmed by 2 bases and V by 7 bases; bases with no gene match: 2. This CDR3 is CSEGLAPYNEQFF. CDR3 nucleotides: TGCAGCGAGGGACTAGCGCCCTACAATGAGCAGTTCTTC.

In the case of this clonotype: A much larger clonotype is one base distant, so this may be a read error. The chain joins TRBV5-1 to TRBJ2-3; 11 positions match TRBD2. The CDR3 sequence is 18 residues long. Germline CDR1 SGHRS, CDR2 YFSETQ. V lost 7 bases, J lost 0 bases, and 13 bases stayed unmatched. Here the CDR3 DNA reads TGCGCCAGCGGCCTGACTAGCGGGGCTTTCACTAGCACAGATACGCAGTATTTT. It specifies CASGLTSGAFTSTDTQYF.

This clonotype was observed many times. The chain combines TRBV5-5 with TRBJ1-5; D ambiguous. There are 15 residues in the CDR3. Germline values: CDR1 SGHKS, CDR2 YYEKEE (reference sequence). V lost 1 base to trimming and J lost 4 bases, with 12 bases between them. CDR3 in DNA: TGTGCCAGCAGCTTGAGCCCAGCCTCTAATCAGCCCCAGCATTTT. Translation: CASSLSPASNQPQHF.

This clonotype was recorded many times. V is TRBV6-2 or TRBV6-3 and J is TRBJ1-2, with 8 bases that match TRBD1. The CDR3 has 15 residues. The germline gives CDR1 MNHEY, CDR2 SVGEGT. V was clipped by 6 bases and J by 5 bases; unmatched bases: 11. The DNA of the CDR3 is TGTGCCAGCAGGATCGGACAGGGCGTTCAGTATGGCTACACCTTC. Protein: CASRIGQGVQYGYTF.

This clonotype was seen many times. The chain couples TRBV5-1 to TRBJ2-7; 8 nucleotides agree with TRBD2. This CDR3 comprises 15 residues. Trimming removed 0 bases from V and 3 bases from J; junction bases left unmatched: 5. Germline loops: CDR1 SGHRS, CDR2 YFSETQ. The CDR3 DNA follows: TGCGCCAGCAGCTTGGCCGAGCGGGAGAACTACGAGCAGTACTTC. Residues: CASSLAERENYEQYF. Supplemented by reference TRBV5-1 and TRBJ2-7, the full variable domain reads KAGVTQTPRYLIKTRGQQVTLSCSPISGHRSVSWYQQTPGQGLQFLFEYFSETQRNKGNFPGRFSGRQFSNSRSEMNVSTLELGDSALYLCASSLAERENYEQYFGPGTRLTVT.

This clonotype occurred a few times. The chain couples TRBV7-8 to TRBJ1-2; TRBD1 aligns across 7 bases. V was clipped by 4 bases and J by 1 base; unmatched bases: 3. CDR3 length equals 14 residues. Per the germline V gene, CDR1 is SGHVS and CDR2 is FQNEAQ. The CDR3: CASSSGTVNYGYTF. In DNA form, the CDR3 reads TGTGCCAGCAGCTCCGGGACAGTTAACTATGGCTACACCTTC.

This clonotype has at least ten counts. The chain has TRBV5-1 and TRBJ1-1; the match to TRBD1 covers 9 bases. The junction had 16 bases not matched to a gene; V was cut back by 4 bases and J by 3 bases. The germline CDR1 and CDR2 sequences are SGHRS and YFSETQ. There are 18 residues in the CDR3. The CDR3 here is CASSPRTGAGVRDTEAFF. In DNA, the CDR3 is TGCGCCAGCAGCCCAAGGACAGGGGCCGGGGTGAGGGACACTGAAGCTTTCTTT.

This clonotype was observed many times. The chain recombines TRBV15 with TRBJ2-7; D gene ambiguous. The CDR3 is 11 amino acids. From germline, CDR1 is LNHNV and CDR2 YYDKDF (reference sequence). The ends were cut back, 6 bases at V and 5 bases at J, with 8 bases in the middle. This CDR3 is CATSQRDEQYF. The CDR3 DNA reads as TGTGCCACCAGTCAGAGAGACGAGCAGTACTTC. Full variable domain (outside the CDR3, taken from reference TRBV15 and TRBJ2-7): DAMVIQNPRYQVTQFGKPVTLSCSQTLNHNVMYWYQQKSSQAPKLLFHYYDKDFNNEADTPDNFQSRRPNTSFCFLDIRSPGLGDTAMYLCATSQRDEQYFGPGTRLTVT.

This clonotype was seen repeatedly, ten times or more. The rearrangement uses TRBV9 and TRBJ2-1; D is undetermined. Trimming pared 3 bases from V and 4 bases from J, leaving 11 bases between. CDR3 length equals 14 residues. Germline assignment: CDR1 SGDLS and CDR2 YYNGEE. CDR3: CASSADRRYNEQFF. The DNA of the CDR3 is TGTGCCAGCAGCGCCGATCGGCGGTACAATGAGCAGTTCTTC.

This clonotype was seen only a few times. The V gene is TRBV28, the J gene TRBJ2-5; 14 bases are a match to TRBD2. The CDR3 runs to 18 residues. Germline V lookup: CDR1 MDHEN, CDR2 SYDVKM. V was clipped by 6 bases and J by 4 bases; unmatched bases: 13. The CDR3 sequence: CASRPIGLAGGGGETQYF. For the CDR3, the DNA is TGTGCCAGCAGGCCGATAGGACTAGCGGGGGGAGGTGGAGAGACCCAGTACTTC.

This clonotype was observed many times. The rearrangement uses TRBV5-5 and TRBJ2-7; either TRBD1 or TRBD2 may supply D (5 bases each). The germline V and J ends were trimmed by 1 base and 3 bases, with 14 bases remaining between them. CDR1 is SGHKS, CDR2 YYEKEE, per germline (reference sequence). This CDR3 is 15 amino acids long. The chain's CDR3 is CASSLLIGAIYEQYF. The CDR3, as DNA: TGTGCCAGCAGCTTGCTCATCGGGGCAATCTACGAGCAGTACTTC.

About this clonotype itself: Given a much more abundant clone one base away, this may be a read error. The chain has TRBV15 and TRBJ1-4, with 8 bases lining up with TRBD1. The CDR3 covers 16 residues. Germline-derived CDR1 and CDR2 are LNHNV and YYDKDF (reference sequence). V was pared by 5 bases and J by 7 bases, with 12 bases of the junction left unmatched. CDR3 nucleotides: TGTGCCACCAGCGCCTACCGGGGACAGGATGGTGAAAAACTGTTTTTT. Amino acid sequence: CATSAYRGQDGEKLFF. Full variable domain (outside the CDR3, taken from reference TRBV15 and TRBJ1-4): DAMVIQNPRYQVTQFGKPVTLSCSQTLNHNVMYWYQQKSSQAPKLLFHYYDKDFNNEADTPDNFQSRRPNTSFCFLDIRSPGLGDTAMYLCATSAYRGQDGEKLFFGSGTQLSVL.

In this sample, this clonotype turned up many times. The rearrangement joins TRBV12-3 or TRBV12-4 to TRBJ1-5; 7 nucleotides line up with TRBD1. This CDR3 has 16 amino acids. Germline trimming cut 5 bases from V and 8 bases from J; bases unmatched to any gene: 15. CDR3 sequence reads: CASSHTSGAGGEPQHF. CDR3 DNA: TGTGCCAGCAGTCATACCTCCGGAGCAGGGGGGGAGCCCCAGCATTTT.

This clonotype was detected many times. The chain combines TRBV7-6 with TRBJ2-5, with 9 bases identical to TRBD2. The CDR3 has 17 residues. Germline assignment: CDR1 SGHVS and CDR2 FNYEAQ. Trimming cost V 5 bases and J 5 bases; bases outside gene matches: 15. The CDR3 region has the DNA TGTGCCAGCAGCCTTAGCGGGAGCACCCCCCTATGGGAGACCCAGTACTTC. Its translation: CASSLSGSTPLWETQYF.

The chain combines TRBV20-1 with TRBJ2-1, with TRBD2 matching 7 bases. The CDR3 consists of 15 residues. Germline assignment: CDR1 DFQATT and CDR2 SNEGSKA (reference sequence). V lost 5 bases, J lost 6 bases, and 13 bases stayed unmatched. DNA of the CDR3: TGCAGTGCTCAGGGAACTAGCGAGTTAATCAATGAGCAGTTCTTC. Amino acids: CSAQGTSELINEQFF.

The sample holds a few counts of this clonotype. The V and J genes are TRBV5-6 and TRBJ2-1; 11 nucleotides match TRBD2. In germline, CDR1 is SGHDT, CDR2 YYEEEE. CDR3 length: 18 amino acids. Trimming took 4 bases from V and 7 from J; bases not matched to a gene: 16. In DNA form, the CDR3 reads TGTGCCAGCAGCAGAGCAAGGGCACTAGCGGGAGCGTTGAATGAGCAGTTCTTC. Its translation is CASSRARALAGALNEQFF.

This chain connects TRBV7-8 to TRBJ2-7; 9 bases map to TRBD1. Germline V gene sequence: CDR1 SGHVS, CDR2 FQNEAQ. After removal of 3 bases from V and 7 bases from J, the junction contained 7 bases not matched to a gene. CDR3 length: 14 residues. The CDR3 DNA follows: TGTGCCAGCAGCTTTGGACAGGGGAGTGGAGAGCAGTACTTC. As protein: CASSFGQGSGEQYF.

This clonotype was seen ten or more times. V usage is TRBV5-1 and J usage is TRBJ2-1, with D possibly being TRBD1 or TRBD2 (5 bases each). CDR1 SGHRS and CDR2 YFSETQ come from the germline V gene. This CDR3 has 15 amino acids. The V gene lost 2 bases and the J gene lost 6 bases, with 15 bases spanning the gap. CDR3 protein: CASSLGTISANEQFF. The CDR3 coding sequence is TGCGCCAGCAGCTTAGGGACGATAAGCGCCAATGAGCAGTTCTTC.

This clonotype was seen many times. The chain recombines TRBV27 with TRBJ2-7; D possibly corresponds to TRBD1 (6 bases). Trimming left V 4 bases short and J 3 bases short, with 13 bases between. CDR1 is MNHEY and CDR2 is SMNVEV in the germline V gene (reference sequence). The CDR3 spans 14 residues. DNA for the CDR3: TGTGCCAGCAGTTACAACAGGGTTAGCTACGAGCAGTACTTC. This translates into CASSYNRVSYEQYF.

This clonotype was counted ten times or more. The J gene is TRBJ1-5, the V gene TRBV7-8; D gene ambiguous. This CDR3 comprises 17 residues. Germline-derived CDR1 and CDR2 are SGHVS and FQNEAQ. V dropped 1 base and J dropped 0 bases, with 13 bases sitting between them. CDR3: CASSLGTIKNSNQPQHF. The CDR3 nucleotides are TGTGCCAGCAGCTTAGGAACAATTAAAAATAGCAATCAGCCCCAGCATTTT.

The chain links TRBV20-1 to TRBJ2-3; D uncertain. CDR1 is DFQATT, CDR2 SNEGSKA, per germline (reference sequence). Trimming left V 2 bases short and J 2 bases short, with 8 bases between. The CDR3 has 13 residues. CDR3 sequence (DNA): TGCAGTGCTAGATGGGATTTCACAGATACGCAGTATTTT. Amino acids: CSARWDFTDTQYF.

The chain's CDR3 is CASVTFLDTQYF. CDR3 nucleotides: TGTGCCAGCGTGACTTTTTTGGATACGCAGTATTTT. The V gene is TRBV2, the J gene TRBJ2-3; no clear D gene. V shed 8 bases and J shed 6 bases, with 12 bases lying between them. This CDR3 has 12 residues. Germline loops: CDR1 SNHLY, CDR2 FYNNEI.

This clonotype was seen repeatedly, ten times or more. Its ends do not fully match the called genes, so a read error is possible. This chain connects TRBV5-1 to TRBJ2-3, with 11 bases identical to TRBD2. The CDR3 is made up of 15 amino acids. From germline, CDR1 is SGHRS and CDR2 YFSETQ. Written as DNA, the CDR3 is TGTGCCAGCAGCTTAGCGGGGGGGAGAGCAGATACGCAGTATTTT. Amino acid sequence: CASSLAGGRADTQYF.

The genes are TRBV6-1 and TRBJ2-5; D is tentatively TRBD1 or TRBD2 (5 bases each). Germline V lookup: CDR1 MNHNS, CDR2 SASEGT. The V gene lost 4 bases and the J gene lost 5 bases, with 14 bases spanning the gap. The CDR3 sequence is 14 residues long. For the CDR3, the DNA is TGTGCCAGCAGTGTTGGGACGGCAGGGGAGACCCAGTACTTC. Translated: CASSVGTAGETQYF.

Many counts were recorded for this clonotype. The gene calls are TRBV20-1 and TRBJ2-2, with a tentative D call TRBD2 (6 bases). The CDR3 contains 13 residues. V was trimmed by 5 bases and J by 1 base, leaving 8 bases between them. In germline, CDR1 is DFQATT, CDR2 SNEGSKA (reference sequence). In DNA form, the CDR3 reads TGCAGTGCTGCGGGACTGAACACCGGGGAGCTGTTTTTT. As protein: CSAAGLNTGELFF.

The chain uses TRBV9 and TRBJ2-5; unclear D gene. The ends were cut back, 4 bases at V and 7 bases at J, with 14 bases in the middle. The CDR3 length is 13 residues. Germline CDR1 is SGDLS and CDR2 is YYNGEE. This chain's CDR3 is CASSPLRRRTQYF. As DNA, the CDR3 is TGTGCCAGCAGCCCCCTCCGGCGGCGGACCCAGTACTTC.

This clonotype was picked up many times. Mismatch with germline at one junction end may stem from a read error. V and J are TRBV12-3 or TRBV12-4 and TRBJ1-5; 9 nucleotides agree with TRBD1. This CDR3 has 14 residues. CDR3 coding DNA: TGTGCCAGCGGGGGGACAGGGAGCAGTCAGCCCCAGCATTTT. Translation: CASGGTGSSQPQHF.

CDR3 sequence: CASSSGGRSGTGGEQYF. The CDR3 nucleotides read TGTGCCAGCAGCTCTGGGGGAAGAAGCGGGACGGGGGGAGAGCAGTACTTC. V gene TRBV7-8 combines with J gene TRBJ2-7; 7 bases are shared with TRBD2. This CDR3 is 17 amino acids long. V lost 4 bases and J lost 7; bases outside the gene matches: 19. Looked up from germline, CDR1 is SGHVS and CDR2 is FQNEAQ. Complete variable domain (other parts from reference TRBV7-8 and TRBJ2-7): GAGVSQSPRYKVAKRGQDVALRCDPISGHVSLFWYQQALGQGPEFLTYFQNEAQLDKSGLPSDRFFAERPEGSVSTLKIQRTQQEDSAVYLCASSSGGRSGTGGEQYFGPGTRLTVT.